The 32 T cell receptor beta chains reported below all come from one sample, sequenced in a study of identical twins. TCRdb re-analysed the 5' RACE reads in MiXCR, keeping a single row per CDR3 protein. The repertoire consists of about 200,000 distinct CDR3 sequences, with around 10% occurring once and the leading ten covering about 5%. Sequencing was performed on memory (CD45RO+) T cells sorted from blood. The source of these receptors is a woman aged 18-30 years in good health.

This clonotype was seen only a few times. The rearrangement joins TRBV4-2 to TRBJ2-3; D possibly matches TRBD1 or TRBD2 (5 bases each). Germline CDR1 reads LGHNA; CDR2 reads YNFKEQ. V shed 1 base and J shed 1 base, with 9 bases lying between them. CDR3 length equals 15 residues. CDR3 DNA sequence: TGTGCCAGCAGCCAAGCAAGAGGGGGCACAGATACGCAGTATTTT. It is translated as CASSQARGGTDTQYF.

The chain combines TRBV5-1 with TRBJ2-3, with TRBD2 as a possible D gene (6 bases). Germline V gene sequence: CDR1 SGHRS, CDR2 YFSETQ. The CDR3 has 14 amino acids. V lost 1 base, J lost 6 bases, and 12 bases lay in between. The CDR3 protein is CASSLPAAGDTQYF. CDR3 DNA: TGCGCCAGCAGCTTGCCAGCGGCGGGGGATACGCAGTATTTT.

This clonotype was seen only a few times. The gene calls are TRBV7-2 and TRBJ2-1; D gene uncertain. Trimming removed 5 bases at V and 6 bases at J, with 14 bases between. Germline lookup yields CDR1 SGHTA and CDR2 FQGNSA. The CDR3 contains 14 residues. The CDR3 is CASSRMVGSNEQFF. CDR3 nucleotide sequence: TGTGCCAGCAGCCGGATGGTTGGGTCCAATGAGCAGTTCTTC.

The table lists this clonotype with a few counts. The rearrangement links TRBV7-3 to TRBJ2-3; 9 bases match TRBD1. This CDR3 region has 16 residues. After removal of 5 bases from V and 3 bases from J, the junction contained 9 bases not matched to a gene. The germline CDR1 and CDR2 sequences are SGHTA and FQGTGA. CDR3: CASSPHHRGRTDTQYF. CDR3 DNA sequence: TGTGCCAGCAGCCCCCATCACAGGGGGCGGACAGATACGCAGTATTTT.

Here the CDR3 DNA reads TGTGCCAGGAACCCCGAGGCAGGGGGCGAGCAGTACTTC. Translation gives CARNPEAGGEQYF. This chain uses TRBV21-1 with TRBJ2-7; the table's D call, TRBD1, was not checked against the DNA. TRBV21-1 is deemed a pseudogene. This CDR3 is built from 13 residues.

This chain uses TRBV30 with TRBJ2-1; D gene unclear. The germline CDR1 and CDR2 sequences are GTSNPN and SVGIG (reference sequence). The CDR3 loop spans 14 amino acids. V was pared by 4 bases and J by 1 base, with 11 bases between. CDR3 in amino acids: CAWNGEGSYNEQFF. The CDR3 DNA reads as TGTGCCTGGAATGGGGAAGGATCCTACAATGAGCAGTTCTTC. The whole variable domain, filled in from reference TRBV30 and TRBJ2-1, reads SQTIHQWPATLVQPVGSPLSLECTVEGTSNPNLYWYRQAAGRGLQLLFYSVGIGQISSEVPQNLSASRPQDRQFILSSKKLLLSDSGFYLCAWNGEGSYNEQFFGPGTRLTVL.

This clonotype was picked up a small number of times. The J gene is TRBJ2-5, the V gene TRBV6-2 or TRBV6-3, with 13 bases that match TRBD2. The CDR3 has 18 residues. CDR1 is MNHEY and CDR2 is SVGEGT in the germline V gene. With 0 bases clipped from V and 5 bases from J, the junction kept 9 bases outside the gene matches. This CDR3 is CASSYSRKTSGRMETQYF. In DNA, the CDR3 is TGTGCCAGCAGTTACTCGAGAAAGACTAGCGGGAGGATGGAGACCCAGTACTTC.

This chain joins TRBV7-2 and TRBJ2-3, with D possibly TRBD1 on 6 matching bases. Germline V gene lookup returns CDR1 SGHTA and CDR2 FQGNSA. This CDR3 contains 16 residues. The V gene lost 2 bases and the J gene lost 0 bases, with 12 bases spanning the gap. For the CDR3, the DNA is TGTGCCAGCAGCTTAAAATTGGGGGCCAGCACAGATACGCAGTATTTT. Translating gives CASSLKLGASTDTQYF.

The chain combines TRBV29-1 with TRBJ2-5, with 8 bases fitting TRBD2. The CDR3 runs 12 residues. Trimming at V came to 2 bases and at J to 5 bases, leaving 1 base not matched to a gene. Germline CDR1 SQVTM, CDR2 ANQGSEA. CDR3 in amino acids: CSVEQREETQYF. DNA for the CDR3: TGCAGCGTTGAACAGCGGGAGGAGACCCAGTACTTC.

The table lists this clonotype with a few counts. The chain links TRBV3-1 to TRBJ1-1; TRBD1 matches at 7 bases. V gave up 4 bases and J gave up 1 base; unmatched junction bases: 6. This CDR3 is 15 amino acids long. CDR1 and CDR2 (germline): LGHDT, YNNKEL (reference sequence). In DNA, the CDR3 is TGTGCCAGCAGCCTCGGGACAGCATCGAACACTGAAGCTTTCTTT. Its translation: CASSLGTASNTEAFF.

This clonotype was found a few times. The V call is TRBV9, the J call TRBJ2-5, with D possibly being TRBD1 (5 bases). V was trimmed by 0 bases and J by 2 bases, leaving 5 bases between them. Germline assignment: CDR1 SGDLS and CDR2 YYNGEE. There are 13 residues in the CDR3. The CDR3 sequence: CASSVGTQETQYF. As DNA, the CDR3 is TGTGCCAGCAGCGTAGGGACACAAGAGACCCAGTACTTC.

About this clonotype itself: This may stem from a read error, because a much larger clone lies one nucleotide away. The genes are TRBV6-5 and TRBJ2-7, with 10 positions matching TRBD2. From germline, CDR1 is MNHEY and CDR2 SVGAGI. The V and J ends lost 2 bases and 5 bases, in that order; junction bases with no gene match: 6. The CDR3 loop spans 15 amino acids. CDR3 loop: CASSYAVAGGHEQYF. For the CDR3, the DNA is TGTGCCAGCAGTTACGCGGTAGCGGGAGGCCACGAGCAGTACTTC.

There are a few counts of this clonotype. The V and J genes are TRBV20-1 and TRBJ1-2; tentative D call: TRBD1 (6 bases). Between the trimmed V and J ends, which lost 1 base and 4 bases, there was a span of 16 bases. CDR1 and CDR2 (germline): DFQATT, SNEGSKA (reference sequence). The CDR3 is made up of 15 amino acids. CDR3 sequence reads: CSARAQHTGSYGYTF. The CDR3 bases are TGCAGTGCTAGAGCCCAACACACAGGGAGCTATGGCTACACCTTC.

This clonotype has more than one count but fewer than ten. The rearrangement links TRBV6-5 to TRBJ2-7; TRBD1 is a possible D gene (6 bases). In germline, CDR1 is MNHEY, CDR2 SVGAGI. Trimming took 2 bases from V and 7 from J, leaving 18 bases between them. This CDR3 spans 15 amino acids. CDR3 in DNA: TGTGCCAGCAGTTACGGGGGCGAGACGCCGTTGGAGCAGTACTTC. Its protein product is CASSYGGETPLEQYF.

DNA for the CDR3: TGTGCCAGCAGCGTAGGGCCGCTGGACCAAGAGACCCAGTACTTC. This encodes CASSVGPLDQETQYF. The chain employs TRBV9 and TRBJ2-5, with D uncertain. The germline gives CDR1 SGDLS, CDR2 YYNGEE. Trimming shortened V by 0 bases and J by 0 bases, and 9 bases separated the two germline ends. The CDR3 has 15 residues.

The chain recombines TRBV20-1 with TRBJ2-5; 8 nucleotides align to TRBD2. CDR3 length: 16 amino acids. Per germline, CDR1 DFQATT and CDR2 SNEGSKA (reference sequence). V was clipped by 6 bases and J by 4 bases; unmatched bases: 16. The CDR3 protein is CSAAGLVFNGGETQYF. In DNA, the CDR3 is TGCAGTGCCGCGGGACTAGTTTTTAATGGGGGAGAGACCCAGTACTTC.

This clonotype has ten or more counts. The gene calls are TRBV20-1 and TRBJ2-4, with D unresolved. In germline, CDR1 is DFQATT, CDR2 SNEGSKA (reference sequence). This CDR3 comprises 15 residues. Deletions cut 0 bases from V and 0 bases from J, with 9 bases between. The DNA of the CDR3 is TGCAGTGCTAGAGATGCAGACCTAGCCAAAAACATTCAGTACTTC. It yields the protein CSARDADLAKNIQYF.

This chain joins TRBV7-2 and TRBJ2-7; 10 bases are shared with TRBD2. CDR3 length equals 14 residues. V was pared by 5 bases and J by 3 bases, with 4 bases of the junction left unmatched. Germline lookup yields CDR1 SGHTA and CDR2 FQGNSA. DNA of the CDR3: TGTGCCAGCAGCCGCGGGACTAGCGTCTACGAGCAGTACTTC. This gives the protein CASSRGTSVYEQYF.

The chain is built from TRBV5-1 and TRBJ2-5, with D possibly being TRBD2 (5 bases). V was shortened by 6 bases and J by 2 bases, with 14 bases between the two germline ends. CDR1 SGHRS and CDR2 YFSETQ come from the germline V gene. This CDR3 contains 14 residues. DNA of the CDR3: TGCGCCAGCACCCTTCAAGGAGGACAAGAGACCCAGTACTTC. Its translation is CASTLQGGQETQYF.

This clonotype was detected a few times. The CDR3 sequence is CAWRLAGGADTQYF. CDR3 sequence (DNA): TGTGCCTGGAGACTAGCGGGAGGTGCAGATACGCAGTATTTT. The chain joins TRBV30 to TRBJ2-3, with 12 bases lining up with TRBD2. The V gene end was trimmed by 3 bases and the J gene end by 4 bases; junction bases not matched to a gene: 2. CDR1 is GTSNPN, CDR2 SVGIG, per germline (reference sequence). The CDR3 spans 14 residues.

This clonotype was seen many times. V gene TRBV19 combines with J gene TRBJ2-1; D unresolved. V was clipped by 9 bases and J by 6 bases, with 9 bases between them. This CDR3 spans 11 amino acids. The germline V gene has CDR1 LNHDA and CDR2 SQIVND (reference sequence). In DNA, the CDR3 is TGTGCCAGCGGTCGGCTCAATGAGCAGTTCTTC. Translation: CASGRLNEQFF.

This clonotype has just a few counts. CDR3 sequence reads: CASTLGGTEETQYF. CDR3 in DNA: TGCGCCAGCACCCTTGGAGGGACAGAGGAGACCCAGTACTTC. The chain carries TRBV5-1 and TRBJ2-5; TRBD1 is a possible D gene (7 bases). The germline gives CDR1 SGHRS, CDR2 YFSETQ. This CDR3 has 14 residues. Trimming took 6 bases from V and 5 from J, leaving 17 bases between them.

This clonotype was picked up a small number of times. The rearrangement joins TRBV7-9 to TRBJ2-3, with 7 bases that match TRBD2. The CDR3 contains 15 residues. The J segment lost 3 bases and the V segment lost 5 bases, leaving 8 bases of the junction unmatched. CDR1 SEHNR and CDR2 FQNEAQ come from the germline V gene (reference sequence). The CDR3 is CASSTWTSRTDTQYF. CDR3 DNA sequence: TGTGCCAGCAGCACATGGACTAGTAGAACAGATACGCAGTATTTT.

The chain links TRBV21-1 to TRBJ2-7. TRBV21-1 is listed as a pseudogene. This CDR3 comprises 12 residues. The chain's CDR3 is CASSKERHVQYF. CDR3 DNA sequence: TGTGCCAGCAGCAAAGAACGCCATGTGCAGTACTTC.

The sample holds a few counts of this clonotype. V is TRBV20-1 and J is TRBJ1-4, with no clear D. Per germline, CDR1 DFQATT and CDR2 SNEGSKA (reference sequence). Trimming shortened V by 3 bases and J by 5 bases, and 10 bases separated the two germline ends. The length of the CDR3 is 13 residues. The CDR3 DNA reads as TGCAGTGCTAGCACGGATGAAAATGAAAAACTGTTTTTT. It encodes CSASTDENEKLFF.

The chain employs TRBV11-1 and TRBJ2-7; 15 nucleotides align to TRBD2. Germline CDR1 reads SGHAT; CDR2 reads FQDESV (reference sequence). V gave up 5 bases and J gave up 9 bases; unmatched junction bases: 23. The length of the CDR3 is 20 residues. The CDR3 DNA sequence: TGTGCCAGCAGCCGGAACCCCGGGACTAGCGGGAGGTACCGCCCCTGGGGGCAGTACTTC. It codes for CASSRNPGTSGRYRPWGQYF.

In nucleotides, the CDR3 is TGCAGTGCTAGAGCGCAAGTAACCCCAGAGCAGTTCTTC. This encodes CSARAQVTPEQFF. The chain employs TRBV20-1 and TRBJ2-1; D uncertain. Germline loops: CDR1 DFQATT, CDR2 SNEGSKA (reference sequence). V was pared by 1 base and J by 10 bases, with 14 bases between. This CDR3 spans 13 amino acids.

This clonotype was counted only a few times. The V gene is TRBV30, the J gene TRBJ2-1, with TRBD2 as a possible D gene (5 bases). The CDR3 is made up of 12 amino acids. Trimming left V 5 bases short and J 3 bases short, with 8 bases between. CDR1 and CDR2 (germline): GTSNPN, SVGIG (reference sequence). CDR3: CAWDRDYNEQFF. The CDR3 nucleotides read TGTGCCTGGGACCGGGACTACAATGAGCAGTTCTTC.

This rearrangement joins TRBV6-1 to TRBJ1-1, with D unclear. Trimming took off 5 bases at V and 0 bases at J, with 13 bases between the two ends. Per germline, CDR1 MNHNS and CDR2 SASEGT. The CDR3 runs to 15 residues. The CDR3 DNA sequence: TGTGCCAGCAGTCAAACACATACCCTGAACACTGAAGCTTTCTTT. It yields the protein CASSQTHTLNTEAFF.

This chain uses TRBV6-6 with TRBJ1-4; tentative D call: TRBD1 (5 bases). Trimming shortened V by 3 bases and J by 8 bases, and 10 bases separated the two germline ends. The CDR3 length is 13 residues. Germline CDR1 is MNHNY and CDR2 is SVGAGI (reference sequence). In DNA, the CDR3 is TGTGCCAGCAGTTATTTGGGGGGGGAAAAACTGTTTTTT. This encodes CASSYLGGEKLFF.

V is TRBV11-3 and J is TRBJ1-1, with D tentatively TRBD1 (5 bases). Germline V gene lookup returns CDR1 SGHNT and CDR2 YENEEA. CDR3 length: 14 amino acids. With 0 bases removed from V and 4 bases from J, the gap between germline ends came to 9 bases. The CDR3 DNA sequence: TGTGCCAGCAGCTTAGAGGGGGGATCCACTGAAGCTTTCTTT. Protein product: CASSLEGGSTEAFF.

This clonotype was observed a handful of times. The V and J genes are TRBV7-3 and TRBJ2-5, with TRBD2 matching over 7 bases. The germline V gene has CDR1 SGHTA and CDR2 FQGTGA. The length of the CDR3 is 15 residues. Trimming removed 4 bases from V and 2 bases from J; junction bases left unmatched: 7. CDR3 loop: CASSSMGGGQETQYF. The CDR3 DNA reads TGTGCCAGCAGCTCCATGGGGGGGGGACAAGAGACCCAGTACTTC.